Listed below are T cell receptor beta chains from one sample, sequenced in a study of blood T cell repertoires in COVID-19. Sequenced by immunoSEQ multiplex PCR; TCRdb stores in-frame clones only, minus some. The top ten hold less than 9% of the sample, which has roughly 180,000 clones, around 85% seen once. Source material: peripheral blood. The receptors derive from a woman aged 55-75 years with acute or convalescent COVID-19. CDR3s include the opening cysteine and the closing phenylalanine or tryptophan. Fields, in order: D gene, J gene, clone size, CDR3 length, V gene, CDR3 DNA, CDR3 protein. The D gene is left open where the match is weak. Only some rows state a clone size, as once, few, many or a class for expanded clones.

. TRBJ1-4 . 15 TRBV7-2 TGTGCCAGCAGCTTAGGGAGCGGGGTGGGAGAAAAACTGTTTTTT CASSLGSGVGEKLFF
. TRBJ2-6 . 18 TRBV4-2 TGTGCCAGCAGCCCGGCTAGCCAAAGGTCCTCTGGGGCCAACGTCCTGACTTTC CASSPASQRSSGANVLTF
. TRBJ1-2 . 12 TRBV19 TGTGCCAGTAGTCACAGGGCAGGGGGCTACACCTTC CASSHRAGGYTF
TRBD1 TRBJ1-5 . 18 TRBV3-1/TRBV3-2 TGTGCCAGCAGCCAAGGTTACAGGGGTTATTTCCTTGGTCAGCCCCAGCATTTT CASSQGYRGYFLGQPQHF
. TRBJ1-5 . 13 TRBV6-5 TGTGCCAGCACTAGGGGAGGTTATCAGCCCCAGCATTTT CASTRGGYQPQHF
. TRBJ1-4 . 16 TRBV19 TGTGCCAGTAGTGGCTACCGGACAGCAACTAATGAAAAACTGTTTTTT CASSGYRTATNEKLFF
TRBD2 TRBJ2-7 few 14 TRBV27 TGTGCCGCTGGGACTAGCGGTAGTACCTACGAGCAGTACTTC CAAGTSGSTYEQYF
. TRBJ1-2 . 13 TRBV28 TGTGCCAGCAGCGCCGGACAGTTCTATGGCTACACCTTC CASSAGQFYGYTF
. TRBJ2-2 . 21 TRBV24-1 TGTGCCACCAGTGATTACGGGACTTCTTCCCAACCCATCTTGAACACCGGGGAGCTGTTTTTT CATSDYGTSSQPILNTGELFF
. TRBJ2-3 . 13 TRBV9 TGTGCCAGCAGCGTAAGCTGGACAGATACGCAGTATTTT CASSVSWTDTQYF
. TRBJ2-3 . 13 TRBV24-1 TGTGCCACCGCGGGAATAGGGGCAGATACGCAGTATTTT CATAGIGADTQYF
TRBD1 TRBJ2-1 few 14 TRBV27 TGTGCCAGCTCACGGGACAGGTTCTTAAATGAGCAGTTCTTC CASSRDRFLNEQFF
TRBD1 TRBJ1-4 . 17 TRBV6-1 TGTGCCAGCAGTGAAGTTTGGACAGGGCTCATTAATGAAAAACTGTTTTTT CASSEVWTGLINEKLFF
TRBD1 TRBJ1-2 . 15 TRBV19 TGTGCCAGTAGTACCCGACAGGGGGCTCCGGGAGGCTACACCTTC CASSTRQGAPGGYTF
TRBD2 TRBJ2-3 . 20 TRBV6-6 TGTGCCAGCAGCCCCTCGTGGGGGAGCGGGAACAGAAGGGACACAGATACGCAGTATTTT CASSPSWGSGNRRDTDTQYF
. TRBJ1-2 . 14 TRBV9 TGTGCCAGCAGCGTAGCGCAGGGCAACTATGGCTACACCTTC CASSVAQGNYGYTF
. TRBJ1-2 . 13 TRBV7-9 TGTGCCAGCAGCGACGCGGCGGGGTATGGCTACACCTTC CASSDAAGYGYTF
. TRBJ2-3 . 12 TRBV9 TGTGCCAGCAGCGTGGGGGGAGATACGCAGTATTTT CASSVGGDTQYF